The 10 T cell receptor beta chains listed next were all sequenced from one sample in a study of cytomegalovirus exposure and HLA in healthy donors. The PCR made use of 60 Vbeta and 13 Jbeta primers. Sequencing was performed with immunoSEQ multiplex PCR; in TCRdb, only in-frame clones are kept and a portion is missing. The sample has 200,000 to 300,000 clones; 82% are singletons. Sample: PBMCs. The receptors here all came from a middle-aged woman in good health and CMV-seropositive.

CDR3 in DNA: TGTGCCAGCTCTCCAAGGACAGGGCTGAACACCGGGGAGCTGTTTTTT. This gives the protein CASSPRTGLNTGELFF. The rearrangement uses TRBV18 and TRBJ2-2; TRBD1 matches at 8 bases. Germline lookup yields CDR1 KGHSH and CDR2 LQKENI. This CDR3 contains 16 residues. Germline trimming cut 6 bases from V and 1 base from J; bases unmatched to any gene: 7.

The chain carries TRBV5-1 and TRBJ2-1, with 11 nucleotides matching TRBD2. CDR3 length equals 15 residues. CDR1 SGHRS and CDR2 YFSETQ come from the germline V gene. V was pared by 4 bases and J by 4 bases, with 4 bases of the junction left unmatched. CDR3 sequence: CASSATSGTYNEQFF. CDR3 nucleotides: TGCGCCAGCAGCGCGACTAGCGGGACTTACAATGAGCAGTTCTTC. Drawing the rest from reference TRBV5-1 and TRBJ2-1, the complete variable domain is KAGVTQTPRYLIKTRGQQVTLSCSPISGHRSVSWYQQTPGQGLQFLFEYFSETQRNKGNFPGRFSGRQFSNSRSEMNVSTLELGDSALYLCASSATSGTYNEQFFGPGTRLTVL.

The chain is built from TRBV7-8 and TRBJ1-1; tentatively, D is TRBD1 (5 bases). Germline lookup yields CDR1 SGHVS and CDR2 FQNEAQ. The CDR3 contains 13 residues. V lost 5 bases to trimming and J lost 3 bases, with 10 bases between them. CDR3 sequence reads: CASSLGTYTEAFF. CDR3 nucleotide sequence: TGTGCCAGCAGCCTCGGGACTTACACTGAAGCTTTCTTT.

The chain links TRBV5-7 to TRBJ1-5, with 10 bases fitting TRBD1. TRBV5-7 is flagged as an ORF with uncertain function. V lost 2 bases, J lost 6 bases, and 11 bases stayed unmatched. The CDR3 runs 17 residues. CDR3 protein: CASSFRFRQGARQPQHF. The CDR3 nucleotides are TGTGCCAGCAGCTTTCGTTTTCGACAGGGGGCGCGTCAGCCCCAGCATTTT.

J is TRBJ2-2 and V is TRBV14; TRBD2 might be the D (6 bases). CDR3 length: 13 residues. With 2 bases removed from V and 15 bases from J, the gap between germline ends came to 16 bases. Germline V CDR1 and CDR2: SGHDN, FVKESK. CDR3 in amino acids: CASSQRRGRGVFF. DNA of the CDR3: TGTGCCAGCAGCCAAAGGCGGGGCAGAGGGGTGTTTTTT. The full variable domain, rest sourced from reference TRBV14 and TRBJ2-2, is EAGVTQFPSHSVIEKGQTVTLRCDPISGHDNLYWYRRVMGKEIKFLLHFVKESKQDESGMPNNRFLAERTGGTYSTLKVQPAELEDSGVYFCASSQRRGRGVFFGEGSRLTVL.

The V gene is TRBV7-9, the J gene TRBJ2-2; TRBD2 matches 9 bases. Trimming took 8 bases from V and 5 from J; bases not matched to a gene: 6. The CDR3 loop spans 14 amino acids. Germline assignment: CDR1 SEHNR and CDR2 FQNEAQ (reference sequence). The CDR3 loop is CASAVAGGTGELFF. The CDR3 DNA is TGTGCCAGCGCGGTGGCGGGAGGGACCGGGGAGCTGTTTTTT.

The chain couples TRBV9 to TRBJ1-2; possible D gene TRBD1, 6 bases. Trimming pared 3 bases from V and 7 bases from J, leaving 13 bases between. The germline V gene encodes CDR1 SGDLS and CDR2 YYNGEE. This CDR3 has 13 amino acids. CDR3 protein: CASSGGGDGGYTF. The DNA of the CDR3 is TGTGCCAGCAGCGGAGGGGGGGACGGTGGCTACACCTTC.

In the case of this clone: This sample also contains other DNA sequences that code for the same CDR3. V and J are TRBV7-2 and TRBJ1-6, with TRBD1 as a possible D gene (5 bases). The V gene's germline CDR1 is SGHTA and CDR2 FQGNSA. V shed 2 bases and J shed 0 bases, with 11 bases lying between them. The CDR3 totals 17 residues. The CDR3 region has the DNA TGTGCCAGCAGCTTAAACCAGGGAGGCTCCTATAATTCACCCCTCCACTTT. Translating gives CASSLNQGGSYNSPLHF. The variable domain in full, with the rest retrieved from reference TRBV7-2 and TRBJ1-6, is GAGVSQSPSNKVTEKGKDVELRCDPISGHTALYWYRQSLGQGLEFLIYFQGNSAPDKSGLPSDRFSAERTGGSVSTLTIQRTQQEDSAVYLCASSLNQGGSYNSPLHFGNGTRLTVT.

The CDR3 protein is CASSLEGGAYEQYF. CDR3 bases: TGTGCCAGCAGCTTAGAAGGCGGAGCCTACGAGCAGTACTTC. V gene TRBV7-9 combines with J gene TRBJ2-7; no clear D gene. The V gene lost 1 base and the J gene lost 2 bases, with 9 bases spanning the gap. The CDR3 is made up of 14 amino acids. Germline V gives CDR1 SEHNR, CDR2 FQNEAQ (reference sequence).

This clone came up once. The chain combines TRBV30 with TRBJ2-1, with D maybe TRBD2 (6 bases). CDR1 GTSNPN and CDR2 SVGIG come from the germline V gene (reference sequence). V was clipped by 3 bases and J by 6 bases, with 21 bases between them. The CDR3 length is 16 residues. The CDR3 DNA reads TGTGCCTGGAGGAAAAACGGGGCGGGATTCCTCAATGAGCAGTTCTTC. Protein: CAWRKNGAGFLNEQFF.